The subject of this entry is one TCR beta chain. This entry belongs to a study of shared clonotypes between healthy human individuals. In the source study's methods: Filtering differed for immunoSEQ, which gave only junction sequences without quality scores. Clones were read by immunoSEQ multiplex PCR, and TCRdb kept only the in-frame ones, dropping some. V and J calls and clone size are those listed in that table; D and trimming were worked out from the DNA. This sample has hundreds of thousands of clones, with 95% to 97% found just once. In germline, CDR1 is SEHNR, CDR2 FQNEAQ (reference sequence). Germline trimming cut 3 bases from V and 1 base from J; bases unmatched to any gene: 7. This CDR3 spans 16 amino acids.

The genes are TRBV7-9 and TRBJ2-7, with 9 bases fitting TRBD1. The receptor's source is a woman under 40 in good health. Sequencing input: naive CD4+ T cells sorted from blood. Stated subset: CD45RA+ positively selected. CDR3 in DNA: TGTGCCAGCAGCTTTACAGGGGGCGTTAGTTCCTACGAGCAGTACTTC. Protein: CASSFTGGVSSYEQYF.